This T cell receptor (beta chain) was sequenced during a study of T cells in Graves' hyperthyroidism and ophthalmopathy. Trimming removed 0 bases at V and 2 bases at J, with 15 bases between. There are 17 residues in the CDR3. CDR1 and CDR2 from the germline V gene are LNHNV and YYDKDF (reference sequence). Turning to this clonotype: Its antigen is undetermined.

Points from the study as a whole: Ophthalmopathy onset followed model prediction by a median around 6.9 months.

TCR beta CDR3 regions were amplified from RNA transcripts. Primed by the HTBI set, a first-round RT-PCR was run on the TCR CDR3. TCRdb reprocessed the multiplex PCR reads with MiXCR, giving one entry per CDR3 protein. The sample carries some 300,000 distinct CDR3 sequences, roughly 18% recorded once. The sample consisted of blood. The source is a man over 45 with Graves' ophthalmopathy. The rearrangement joins TRBV15 to TRBJ2-3, with D tentatively TRBD1 (6 bases). The CDR3 spells CATSRDVRTVHTDTQYF. The CDR3 DNA reads as TGTGCCACCAGCAGAGATGTGAGGACAGTCCACACAGATACGCAGTATTTT.